This TCR beta chain was recorded in a study of OX40 agonist ivuxolimab in advanced cancers. Method: immunoSEQ multiplex PCR; TCRdb's copy keeps in-frame clones and lacks some. The profile shows 75,000 to 90,000 clones, roughly nine tenths of them singletons. People who had autoimmune disease history or systemic immunosuppression were excluded. The germline V gene has CDR1 SGHDN and CDR2 FVKESK. The CDR3 is made up of 13 amino acids. V dropped 2 bases and J dropped 0 bases, with 5 bases sitting between them. The receptor's source is an adult with an advanced solid tumor such as melanoma, head and neck, liver or kidney cancer. The chain combines TRBV14 with TRBJ2-7; D is unclear. Here the sequenced sample was CD4+ or CD8+ T cells sorted from blood, taken in a trial of the OX40 agonist ivuxolimab. The CDR3 DNA reads as TGTGCCAGCAGCCAAAGAGACTCCTACGAGCAGTACTTC. Residues: CASSQRDSYEQYF.